A selection of T cell receptor beta chains follows, all from one sample in a study of T cells in narcolepsy. Clones were read by immunoSEQ multiplex PCR, and TCRdb kept only the in-frame ones, dropping some. The data contain 25,000 to 30,000 clones, 79% of them singletons. Source material: memory (CD45RA-) CD4+ T cells from blood. All receptors come from a human donor in good health. CDR3s include the opening cysteine and the closing phenylalanine or tryptophan. The D gene is left open where the match is weak. Clone size appears in some rows only: once, few, many, or a class for an expanded clone.

V	J	size	D	CDR3	DNA
TRBV4-2	TRBJ2-7	.	.	CASSQDLGRYEQYF	TGTGCCAGCAGCCAAGATCTGGGCCGGTACGAGCAGTACTTC
TRBV7-9	TRBJ2-7	.	.	CASSLNNRVGEQYF	TGTGCCAGCAGCCTAAACAACAGGGTCGGCGAGCAGTACTTC
TRBV5-1	TRBJ1-3	.	.	CASSVEERGTIYF	TGTGCCAGCAGCGTAGAGGAGCGGGGCACCATATATTTT
TRBV2	TRBJ1-1	.	.	CASMRTMNTEAFF	TGTGCCAGCATGCGGACAATGAACACTGAAGCTTTCTTT
TRBV19	TRBJ1-1	.	.	CASPGPRWTEAFF	TGTGCCAGCCCCGGACCACGCTGGACTGAAGCTTTCTTT
TRBV18	TRBJ1-1	.	.	CASSQGRTNTEAFF	TGTGCCAGCTCGCAGGGACGGACGAACACTGAAGCTTTCTTT
TRBV29-1	TRBJ1-2	.	.	CSGLFRGMDGYTF	TGCAGCGGACTTTTTAGGGGGATGGATGGCTACACCTTC
TRBV5-6	TRBJ2-1	once	TRBD2	CASSLFSVWGGRVDNEQFF	TGTGCCAGCAGCTTGTTTTCTGTTTGGGGTGGGAGGGTAGACAATGAGCAGTTCTTC
TRBV6-5	TRBJ1-1	.	.	CASSSYLQPEAFF	TGTGCCAGCAGTTCGTATTTACAGCCTGAAGCTTTCTTT
TRBV6-6	TRBJ1-5	.	.	CASSQQGNQPQHF	TGTGCCAGCAGCCAACAGGGTAATCAGCCCCAGCATTTT
TRBV10-3	TRBJ2-3	.	TRBD1	CAIRDTTGQEGEGDTQYF	TGTGCCATCAGAGATACTACCGGACAGGAAGGCGAGGGAGATACGCAGTATTTT
TRBV28	TRBJ2-5	.	TRBD1	CGTGGMGETQYF	TGTGGGACAGGGGGCATGGGAGAGACCCAGTACTTC
TRBV11-2	TRBJ1-2	.	.	CASSSLGRGNYGYTF	TGTGCCAGCAGCTCCTTGGGGAGGGGGAACTATGGCTACACCTTC
TRBV7-2	TRBJ1-1	.	.	CASSTLEVNTEAFF	TGTGCCAGCAGCACCCTGGAGGTGAACACTGAAGCTTTCTTT
TRBV7-8	TRBJ1-1	.	.	CASSSRRVNTEAFF	TGTGCCAGCAGCTCCCGAAGGGTGAACACTGAAGCTTTCTTT
TRBV4-1	TRBJ2-1	.	.	CASSQDIGGGHKNEQFF	TGCGCCAGCAGCCAAGATATTGGGGGAGGTCATAAGAATGAGCAGTTCTTC
TRBV7-6	TRBJ1-3	.	TRBD1	CASSLVAGGGNTIYF	TGTGCCAGCAGCTTAGTGGCAGGGGGAGGAAACACCATATATTTT
TRBV18	TRBJ1-2	few	.	CASSPPEQGFGYTF	TGTGCCAGCTCACCACCAGAACAGGGTTTTGGCTACACCTTC
TRBV4-1	TRBJ2-7	few	.	CATTRGPGGGYEQYF	TGCGCCACCACCCGGGGCCCCGGGGGTGGGTACGAGCAGTACTTC
TRBV27	TRBJ1-4	once	.	CASSFDRKGKLFF	TGTGCCAGCAGTTTTGACCGGAAGGGAAAACTGTTTTTT
TRBV5-3	TRBJ1-3	.	.	CAEAIDSGNTIYF	TGTGCCGAGGCGATTGACTCTGGAAACACCATATATTTT